One sample yielded the 21 T cell receptor beta chains listed below, sequenced in a study of blood T cell repertoires in COVID-19. Method: immunoSEQ multiplex PCR; TCRdb's copy keeps in-frame clones and lacks some. The data contain 50,000 to 65,000 clones, 88% of them singletons. The sample taken for sequencing was peripheral blood. These receptors came from a human donor in a cohort sampled during active COVID-19.

The chain has TRBV30 and TRBJ2-7; TRBD1 matches 7 bases. CDR1 and CDR2 from the germline V gene are GTSNPN and SVGIG (reference sequence). J gave up 3 bases and V 3 bases, and 8 bases lay outside the gene matches. The CDR3 is made up of 14 amino acids. The CDR3, as DNA: TGTGCCTGGAGCAGAACAGGGGATCACTACGAGCAGTACTTC. The encoded protein is CAWSRTGDHYEQYF.

The chain combines TRBV6-2 or TRBV6-3 with TRBJ1-5, with 9 bases that match TRBD1. Trimming at V came to 2 bases and at J to 4 bases, leaving 15 bases not matched to a gene. The CDR3 has 19 residues. Looked up from germline, CDR1 is MNHEY and CDR2 is SVGEGT. CDR3 bases: TGTGCCAGCAGTTACGGGGACAGGGAGATGTTTTGGGGTAATCAGCCCCAGCATTTT. Amino acids: CASSYGDREMFWGNQPQHF.

V usage is TRBV13 and J usage is TRBJ1-1; TRBD1 aligns across 7 bases. The CDR3 is 14 residues long. Per the germline V gene, CDR1 is PRHDT and CDR2 is FYEKMQ (reference sequence). V dropped 5 bases and J dropped 4; count of bases not matched to a gene: 7. The CDR3 DNA follows: TGTGCCAGCAGCCTTCAGACAGGGCTCACTGAAGCTTTCTTT. Residues: CASSLQTGLTEAFF.

This rearrangement joins TRBV11-2 to TRBJ1-1, with a weak D call TRBD1 (6 bases). CDR1 SGHAT and CDR2 FQNNGV come from the germline V gene. V was shortened by 3 bases and J by 6 bases, with 11 bases between the two germline ends. The CDR3 has 13 amino acids. Here the CDR3 DNA reads TGTGCCAGCAGCTTTAAGGGGGGGGCTGAAGCTTTCTTT. Protein: CASSFKGGAEAFF.

This chain joins TRBV28 and TRBJ1-6; 7 nucleotides line up with TRBD1. Per germline, CDR1 MDHEN and CDR2 SYDVKM. This CDR3 region has 14 residues. J lost 5 bases, V lost 6 bases, and 4 bases had no gene match. The CDR3 DNA follows: TGTGCCAGCAGACCACAGGGGAATAATTCACCCCTCCACTTT. As protein: CASRPQGNNSPLHF.

The CDR3 bases are TGTGCCAGCAGCCAAGCGAAAATATTGACAGGGTTGGACACCGGGGAGCTGTTTTTT. Its translation: CASSQAKILTGLDTGELFF. The rearrangement joins TRBV4-2 to TRBJ2-2; 7 bases fit TRBD1. The CDR3 totals 19 residues. V shed 1 base, J shed 3 bases, and the junction held 14 bases outside the gene matches. Germline CDR1 and CDR2: LGHNA and YNFKEQ.

The genes are TRBV11-1 and TRBJ2-7, with D perhaps TRBD1 (7 bases). There are 14 residues in the CDR3. The germline V gene encodes CDR1 SGHAT and CDR2 FQDESV (reference sequence). Trimming stripped 1 base from V and 6 bases from J, with 13 bases between. CDR3 bases: TGTGCCAGCAGCTTAGGCTCAGGGGGAGGCGAGCAGTACTTC. It translates to CASSLGSGGGEQYF.

CDR3 nucleotides: TGCGCCAGCAGGTCGGAAGGGCCGGGGACAGATACGCAGTATTTT. This gives the protein CASRSEGPGTDTQYF. J is TRBJ2-3 and V is TRBV5-1; a possible D gene is TRBD2 (5 bases). V shed 5 bases and J shed 3 bases, with 16 bases lying between them. The CDR3 spans 15 residues. Germline V gene data show CDR1 as SGHRS and CDR2 as YFSETQ.

The rearrangement joins TRBV9 to TRBJ2-7; the D is unclear. The germline V gene has CDR1 SGDLS and CDR2 YYNGEE. V lost 4 bases to trimming and J lost 5 bases, with 16 bases between them. This CDR3 is 14 amino acids long. CDR3 bases: TGTGCCAGCAGCCCCCGCGCAATGAGAAACGAGCAGTACTTC. This encodes CASSPRAMRNEQYF.

The gene calls are TRBV2 and TRBJ1-2; D uncertain. Per germline, CDR1 SNHLY and CDR2 FYNNEI. V gave up 3 bases and J gave up 0 bases, with 14 bases separating them. The CDR3 has 16 amino acids. The CDR3 coding sequence is TGTGCCAGCAGTGAGGGCAGGCCATTCTCTAACTATGGCTACACCTTC. Amino acids: CASSEGRPFSNYGYTF.

With regard to this clone: Other DNA variants within this sample encode the same CDR3. The genes are TRBV28 and TRBJ2-1, with TRBD2 matching over 8 bases. The CDR3 totals 14 residues. V dropped 5 bases and J dropped 7; count of bases not matched to a gene: 7. Germline CDR1 and CDR2: MDHEN and SYDVKM. The CDR3 here is CASSLSGGGNEQFF. DNA of the CDR3: TGTGCCAGCAGTCTCAGCGGGGGCGGGAATGAGCAGTTCTTC.

In its sample, this clone was seen once. The chain couples TRBV7-2 to TRBJ2-7; D is possibly TRBD2 (6 bases). Germline values: CDR1 SGHTA, CDR2 FQGNSA. The length of the CDR3 is 13 residues. Between the trimmed V and J ends, which lost 6 bases and 2 bases, there was a span of 11 bases. CDR3 in amino acids: CASSPDYAYEQYF. CDR3 DNA: TGTGCCAGCAGTCCGGACTACGCCTACGAGCAGTACTTC. The variable domain in full, with the rest retrieved from reference TRBV7-2 and TRBJ2-7, is GAGVSQSPSNKVTEKGKDVELRCDPISGHTALYWYRQSLGQGLEFLIYFQGNSAPDKSGLPSDRFSAERTGGSVSTLTIQRTQQEDSAVYLCASSPDYAYEQYFGPGTRLTVT.

V and J are TRBV30 and TRBJ2-2, with D uncertain. The CDR3 sequence is 13 residues long. Between the trimmed V and J ends, which lost 2 bases and 1 base, there was a span of 5 bases. Germline CDR1 and CDR2: GTSNPN and SVGIG (reference sequence). The CDR3 sequence: CAWSTRNTGELFF. CDR3 in DNA: TGTGCCTGGAGTACAAGGAACACCGGGGAGCTGTTTTTT.

The rearrangement links TRBV2 to TRBJ2-7; D ambiguous. CDR1 and CDR2 (germline): SNHLY, FYNNEI. V lost 1 base and J lost 4, with 8 bases in between. CDR3 length: 13 amino acids. The CDR3 spells CASSEVESYEQYF. Written as DNA, the CDR3 is TGTGCCAGCAGTGAAGTAGAAAGTTACGAGCAGTACTTC.

V and J are TRBV6-2 or TRBV6-3 and TRBJ2-3; 10 bases line up with TRBD2. This CDR3 spans 17 amino acids. Germline CDR1 and CDR2: MNHEY and SVGEGT. Trimming cost V 0 bases and J 4 bases; bases outside gene matches: 7. The CDR3 nucleotides are TGTGCCAGCAGTTACTCGATGACTAGCGGGTTCGCAGATACGCAGTATTTT. It translates to CASSYSMTSGFADTQYF.

This chain uses TRBV6-2 or TRBV6-3 with TRBJ2-2; 8 positions match TRBD2. Unmatched junction bases numbered 10, after V lost 4 bases and J lost 6 bases. This CDR3 has 16 residues. CDR1 and CDR2 from the germline V gene are MNHEY and SVGEGT. CDR3 bases: TGTGCCAGCAGTTTCCTGAGCGGGAGACCAGCCGGGGAGCTGTTTTTT. This codes for CASSFLSGRPAGELFF.

The chain uses TRBV28 and TRBJ2-7; the match to TRBD2 covers 9 bases. The length of the CDR3 is 20 residues. Germline V gene sequence: CDR1 MDHEN, CDR2 SYDVKM. V lost 5 bases to trimming and J lost 3 bases; unmatched junction nucleotides: 23. The CDR3 spells CASSPTPGQRVTSGHYEQYF. CDR3 sequence (DNA): TGTGCCAGCAGTCCGACACCGGGACAGAGGGTGACTAGCGGACACTACGAGCAGTACTTC.

This chain links TRBV6-5 with TRBJ2-1, with unresolved D. Germline loops: CDR1 MNHEY, CDR2 SVGAGI. The CDR3 is 14 residues long. V lost 0 bases and J 6 bases, leaving 9 bases between the germline ends. The CDR3 protein is CASSYSSVTNEQFF. As DNA, the CDR3 is TGTGCCAGCAGTTACTCGAGCGTAACCAATGAGCAGTTCTTC.

This chain joins TRBV19 and TRBJ1-3, with 9 bases aligning to TRBD1. Losses at the gene ends were 3 bases for V and 1 base for J; bases not matched to a gene: 1. The germline gives CDR1 LNHDA, CDR2 SQIVND (reference sequence). CDR3 length equals 15 residues. The CDR3 sequence: CASSIGQGSGNTIYF. CDR3 bases: TGTGCCAGTAGTATCGGACAGGGGTCTGGAAACACCATATATTTT.

The chain recombines TRBV28 with TRBJ1-1; D is uncertain. Deletions cut 5 bases from V and 2 bases from J, with 15 bases between. The CDR3 totals 15 residues. Germline V gives CDR1 MDHEN, CDR2 SYDVKM. Written as DNA, the CDR3 is TGTGCCAGCAGTCCCGAGACAAGTCCTAACACTGAAGCTTTCTTT. It codes for CASSPETSPNTEAFF.

V is TRBV28 and J is TRBJ2-1, with 10 bases lining up with TRBD2. This CDR3 is built from 17 residues. V shed 4 bases and J 1 base; nucleotides not matched to a gene: 7. Germline V lookup: CDR1 MDHEN, CDR2 SYDVKM. The DNA for the CDR3 is TGTGCCAGCAGTTCTAGCGGGAGAGGTGTATCCTACAATGAGCAGTTCTTC. Its translation: CASSSSGRGVSYNEQFF.